The rows below give T cell receptor beta chains drawn from one sample of a study. TCRdb passed the 5' RACE reads through MiXCR, listing each CDR3 protein once. The repertoire holds hundreds of distinct CDR3 sequences, under 9% seen once, with roughly a fifth in the top ten. Source material: total memory T cells from blood PBMCs. These receptors were collected from a male donor with HIV. Each CDR3 is given with its conserved first and last residue. A D gene is named only where the DNA matches it firmly. Clone size, where shown, is once, few, many, or a class for clones that have expanded.

>TRBJ2-1|TRBV5-1|few|-
TGCGCCAGCAGCTTGGCTCAGGGGAGTGTTTCCTACAATGAGCAGTTCTTC
CASSLAQGSVSYNEQFF
>TRBJ2-7|TRBV6-1|-|-
TGTGCCAGCCGCAAATCCTCCTACGAGCAGTACTTC
CASRKSSYEQYF
>TRBJ1-2|TRBV24-1|-|-
TGTGCCACCAGTGGGAATTATGGCTACACCTTC
CATSGNYGYTF
>TRBJ1-6|TRBV6-2/TRBV6-3|-|TRBD1
TGTGCCAGCAGTTACTCGGGCCCCGCTGACAGGGTGAAACATTCACCCCTCCACTTT
CASSYSGPADRVKHSPLHF
>TRBJ1-1|TRBV30|few|-
TGTGCCTGGAGTTTCCTCGCGCTGAACACTGAAGCTTTCTTT
CAWSFLALNTEAFF
>TRBJ1-6|TRBV7-6|large|-
TGTGCCAGCAGCCTCGAGCCTTTGGGAGGGGTCTATAATTCACCCCTCCACTTT
CASSLEPLGGVYNSPLHF
>TRBJ2-7|TRBV12-3/TRBV12-4|-|-
TGTGCCAGCAGCCGGGGAAGCTCCTACGAGCAGTACTTC
CASSRGSSYEQYF
>TRBJ2-7|TRBV7-6|-|TRBD2
TGTGCCAGCAGCACGACTAGCGGGAGGACGTACGAGCAGTACTTC
CASSTTSGRTYEQYF
>TRBJ1-5|TRBV10-1|-|-
TGCGCCAGCAGTCGACCCCTACTAAGCCCCGATCTACAGCCCCAGCATTTT
CASSRPLLSPDLQPQHF
>TRBJ1-1|TRBV6-5|-|-
TGTGCCACCCAACGTGGGGGCTTCACTGAAGCTTTCTTT
CATQRGGFTEAFF
>TRBJ1-2|TRBV11-1|large|-
TGTGCCAGCAGCCCTATCCGGGACACCCCTGGCTATGGCTACACCTTC
CASSPIRDTPGYGYTF
>TRBJ1-3|TRBV15|large|-
TGTGCCACCAGCAGACAGGGCCCTGGAAACACCATATATTTT
CATSRQGPGNTIYF
>TRBJ1-2|TRBV15|few|-
TGTGCCACCAGCAGAGATGGTGCCCGCAATGGCTACACCTTC
CATSRDGARNGYTF
>TRBJ1-3|TRBV30|-|-
TGTGCCTGGAGTGATACCGGGATTCGTGCATCTGGAAACACCATATATTTT
CAWSDTGIRASGNTIYF
>TRBJ2-1|TRBV7-9|few|TRBD2
TGTGCCAGCAGCCTATACAATCCGGGACTAGCGGGAGCTTGGGGGAATGAGCAGTTCTTC
CASSLYNPGLAGAWGNEQFF
>TRBJ1-2|TRBV4-1|few|-
TGCGCCAGCAGCCAAGACGGCGGCAGGAACTATGGCTACACCTTC
CASSQDGGRNYGYTF
>TRBJ1-1|TRBV12-5|few|-
TGTGCTAGTGGTCCTTCCGGTACTGAAGCTTTCTTT
CASGPSGTEAFF
>TRBJ2-7|TRBV4-1|-|-
TGCGCCAGCAGCTCGATGACTACCACCTACGAGCAGTACTTC
CASSSMTTTYEQYF